This T cell receptor beta chain was captured in a study of blood T cell repertoires in COVID-19. Study details: Italy, Spain and the United States were the sources of the convalescent and acute COVID-19 samples.

Profiling relied on immunoSEQ multiplex PCR, and the TCRdb table lists in-frame clones only, not all of them. The sample lists hundreds of thousands of clones; roughly 90% were seen once. Per the germline V gene, CDR1 is KGHSH and CDR2 is LQKENI. The V and J ends lost 6 bases and 4 bases, in that order; junction bases with no gene match: 6. The length of the CDR3 is 13 residues. Individuals drawn from around 25 US areas were roughly 18 to 89 years old. The chain carries TRBV18 and TRBJ2-7; 7 bases match TRBD1. The origin of this receptor is a man in his fifties or sixties who had recovered from COVID-19. Sequencing input: PBMCs or T cells enriched from blood (not recorded which). The CDR3 nucleotides read TGTGCCAGCTCGTTTGGGACAGCATACGAGCAGTACTTC. This encodes CASSFGTAYEQYF.